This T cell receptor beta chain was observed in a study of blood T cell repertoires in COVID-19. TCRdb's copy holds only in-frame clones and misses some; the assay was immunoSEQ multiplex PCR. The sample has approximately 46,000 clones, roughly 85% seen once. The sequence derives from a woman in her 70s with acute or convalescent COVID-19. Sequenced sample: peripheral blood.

In DNA, the CDR3 is TGTGCCAGCGGTCAAAGGGGTCACTATGGCTACACCTTC. Protein: CASGQRGHYGYTF. The rearrangement links TRBV2 to TRBJ1-2; tentatively, D is TRBD1 (5 bases). Per the germline V gene, CDR1 is SNHLY and CDR2 is FYNNEI. Trimming took off 8 bases at V and 3 bases at J, with 13 bases between the two ends. The CDR3 runs 13 residues.